A selection of T cell receptor beta chains follows, all from one sample in a study of a mutant IDH1 vaccine in newly diagnosed glioma. The assay was immunoSEQ multiplex PCR, and TCRdb's table has in-frame clones only and misses some. The table lists tens of thousands of clones, over 75% of them singletons. The material sequenced was PBMCs, taken from a glioma patient treated with radiotherapy, temozolomide or both. Receptors were obtained from a man aged 30 to 45 with glioma. The CDR3 runs from the conserved cysteine through the conserved F or W. D genes are given only for firm matches. Clone size is stated in some rows and not others, as once, few, many or a class when expanded.

J | V | size | D | DNA | CDR3
TRBJ2-2 | TRBV7-3 | - | - | TGTGCCAGCAGCTTAACGCAGGGGAACACCGGGGAGCTGTTTTTT | CASSLTQGNTGELFF
TRBJ1-4 | TRBV6-1 | - | - | TGTGCCAGCAGTGCTCTGACCCGGGCTAATGAAAAACTGTTTTTT | CASSALTRANEKLFF
TRBJ1-1 | TRBV4-3 | once | TRBD1 | TGCGCCAGCAGCCAACTGACAGGGGTGAACACTGAAGCTTTCTTT | CASSQLTGVNTEAFF
TRBJ1-1 | TRBV4-1 | few | - | TGCGCCAGCAGCCAAGCCGACAGGCCGAACACTGAAGCTTTCTTT | CASSQADRPNTEAFF
TRBJ1-3 | TRBV5-1 | - | TRBD1 | TGCGCCAGCAGCATCGGACAGGGGTTGGACACCATATATTTT | CASSIGQGLDTIYF
TRBJ2-7 | TRBV7-2 | - | TRBD2 | TGTGCCAGCAGCTTAGCTAGCGGGGACTACGAGCAGTACTTC | CASSLASGDYEQYF
TRBJ2-1 | TRBV9 | once | TRBD2 | TGTGCCAGCAGCGGAGCGGGAGTACCCTACAATGAGCAGTTCTTC | CASSGAGVPYNEQFF
TRBJ2-2 | TRBV5-4 | few | TRBD2 | TGTGCCAGCAGCTCACCGGGACTAGCGGGGGGGAACACCGGGGAGCTGTTTTTT | CASSSPGLAGGNTGELFF
TRBJ2-7 | TRBV4-3 | - | - | TGCGCCAGCAGCCAAGAAATCGTAGACCCCTACGAGCAGTACTTC | CASSQEIVDPYEQYF
TRBJ1-2 | TRBV2 | - | - | TGTGCCAGCAGTGAAGATATCTGGCGAACGGGGGGCTACACCTTC | CASSEDIWRTGGYTF
TRBJ1-2 | TRBV7-2 | - | - | TGTGCCAGCAGCTTAGCGAAGGGGGGTGGCTACACCTTC | CASSLAKGGGYTF
TRBJ2-5 | TRBV2 | - | - | TGTGCCAGCAGTGATGGGGGGGCGGAGAAAGAGACCCAGTACTTC | CASSDGGAEKETQYF
TRBJ1-5 | TRBV7-8 | - | TRBD1 | TGTGCCAGCAGTCCCGTGCAGGGGGGGAATCAGCCCCAGCATTTT | CASSPVQGGNQPQHF
TRBJ2-3 | TRBV5-1 | - | - | TGCGCCAGCAGCTTGGCGCCCACAGATACGCAGTATTTT | CASSLAPTDTQYF
TRBJ1-2 | TRBV5-4 | - | TRBD1 | TGTGCCAGCAGCCAAGACAGGGGCGGAGGCGGCTACACCTTC | CASSQDRGGGGYTF
TRBJ1-5 | TRBV9 | once | - | TGTGCCAGCAGCGTAGGGGAGTGGGCCGCTCAGCCCCAGCATTTT | CASSVGEWAAQPQHF
TRBJ1-1 | TRBV19 | - | TRBD1 | TGTGCCAGTAGTGTCGGGACAGCAAACACTGAAGCTTTCTTT | CASSVGTANTEAFF
TRBJ2-7 | TRBV10-1 | - | TRBD2 | TGCGCCAGCAGTGATGGGGCTAGCGGGACCTACGAGCAGTACTTC | CASSDGASGTYEQYF
TRBJ2-1 | TRBV5-4 | - | - | TGTGCTTCGAAGGGGGACAATGAGCAGTTCTTC | CASKGDNEQFF
TRBJ1-2 | TRBV2 | few | - | TGTGCCAGCAGTGTACAGAACTATGGCTACACCTTC | CASSVQNYGYTF